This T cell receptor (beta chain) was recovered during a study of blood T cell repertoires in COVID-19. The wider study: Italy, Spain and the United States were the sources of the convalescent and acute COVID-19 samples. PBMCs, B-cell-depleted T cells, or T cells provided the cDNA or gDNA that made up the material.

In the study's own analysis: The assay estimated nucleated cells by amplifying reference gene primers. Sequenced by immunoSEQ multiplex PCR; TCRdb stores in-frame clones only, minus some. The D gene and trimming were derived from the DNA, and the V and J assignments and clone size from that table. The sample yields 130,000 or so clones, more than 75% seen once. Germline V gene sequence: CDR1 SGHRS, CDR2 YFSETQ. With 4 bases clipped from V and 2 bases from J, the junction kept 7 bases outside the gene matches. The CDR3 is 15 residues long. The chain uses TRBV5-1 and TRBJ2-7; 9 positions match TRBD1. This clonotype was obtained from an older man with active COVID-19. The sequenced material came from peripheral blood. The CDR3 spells CASSRPGQGAYEQYF. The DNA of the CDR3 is TGCGCCAGCAGCCGACCGGGACAGGGAGCCTACGAGCAGTACTTC.